A single sample is the source of the 12 T cell receptor beta chains below, sequenced in a study of memory CD4+ T cells and cytomegalovirus serostatus. Libraries were prepared by immunoSEQ multiplex PCR; TCRdb keeps only in-frame clonotypes and omits some of them. There are approximately 44,000 clones in the sample; about 82% occur only once, and under 7.5% lies in the top ten. Single viable CD3+CD4+CD8-CD45RO+ cells were sorted as the memory CD4+ T cells. The material sequenced was memory CD4+ T cells from blood. These receptor sequences come from an adult in good health and CMV-seronegative.

This chain uses TRBV7-2 with TRBJ2-3; D unresolved. Germline V gene data show CDR1 as SGHTA and CDR2 as FQGNSA. The CDR3 is made up of 12 amino acids. Trimming removed 5 bases at V and 9 bases at J, with 12 bases between. Here the CDR3 DNA reads TGTGCCAGCAGCCCTACCGGTGGAACGCAGTATTTT. Amino acid sequence: CASSPTGGTQYF.

The J gene is TRBJ2-7, the V gene TRBV29-1, with a tentative D call TRBD2 (5 bases). The CDR3 runs to 13 residues. V was clipped by 6 bases and J by 0 bases, with 12 bases between them. Per the germline V gene, CDR1 is SQVTM and CDR2 is ANQGSEA. The CDR3 nucleotides read TGCAGCGTGTCCAAGGGAGTCTCCTACGAGCAGTACTTC. Translated, it gives CSVSKGVSYEQYF.

The gene calls are TRBV28 and TRBJ2-3; 9 nucleotides line up with TRBD1. Germline assignment: CDR1 MDHEN and CDR2 SYDVKM. J was trimmed by 5 bases and V by 6 bases; bases with no gene match: 9. The CDR3 is made up of 15 amino acids. The CDR3: CASSRTGDKGDTQYF. CDR3 coding DNA: TGTGCCAGCAGCAGGACAGGGGATAAGGGAGATACGCAGTATTTT.

The chain combines TRBV14 with TRBJ2-3, with TRBD2 matching 10 bases. CDR1 SGHDN and CDR2 FVKESK come from the germline V gene. The CDR3 length is 17 residues. V was clipped by 4 bases and J by 2 bases; unmatched bases: 9. In DNA form, the CDR3 reads TGTGCCAGCAGCCCCCGGTGGACTAGCGGTACCACAGATACGCAGTATTTT. Translating gives CASSPRWTSGTTDTQYF.

This sequence joins TRBV4-3 and TRBJ1-4; D remains ambiguous. CDR1 is LGHNA, CDR2 YSLEER, per germline. Trimming left V 4 bases short and J 8 bases short, with 14 bases between. CDR3 length: 14 amino acids. The CDR3 DNA sequence: TGCGCCAGCAGCCGGAGCAGGAAGTGGGAAAAACTGTTTTTT. Translation: CASSRSRKWEKLFF.

The V gene is TRBV7-2, the J gene TRBJ1-1; D gene uncertain. V was pared by 1 base and J by 0 bases, with 6 bases between. CDR1 is SGHTA and CDR2 is FQGNSA in the germline V gene. This CDR3 has 14 amino acids. The DNA for the CDR3 is TGTGCCAGCAGCTTAGAAGGGCTGAACACTGAAGCTTTCTTT. Translation gives CASSLEGLNTEAFF.

In this sample, this clone turned up once. The V call is TRBV5-1, the J call TRBJ2-5; possible D gene TRBD1, 5 bases. CDR1 SGHRS and CDR2 YFSETQ come from the germline V gene. The CDR3 loop spans 14 amino acids. The ends were cut back, 1 base at V and 1 base at J, with 8 bases in the middle. CDR3 bases: TGCGCCAGCAGCTTGACAGGCACCCAAGAGACCCAGTACTTC. Its translation: CASSLTGTQETQYF. Filled out from reference TRBV5-1 and TRBJ2-5, the complete variable domain reads KAGVTQTPRYLIKTRGQQVTLSCSPISGHRSVSWYQQTPGQGLQFLFEYFSETQRNKGNFPGRFSGRQFSNSRSEMNVSTLELGDSALYLCASSLTGTQETQYFGPGTRLLVL.

This clone was recorded a few times. As DNA, the CDR3 is TGCGCCAGCAGCCAAAACCGGGGGAGCTCCTACGAGCAGTACTTC. Translation: CASSQNRGSSYEQYF. The chain carries TRBV4-3 and TRBJ2-7; weak D call: TRBD2 (6 bases). Germline CDR1 and CDR2: LGHNA and YSLEER. V lost 2 bases and J 0 bases, leaving 11 bases between the germline ends. CDR3 size: 15 residues.

This clone was observed a handful of times. This chain joins TRBV11-2 and TRBJ2-7, with 8 positions matching TRBD2. J was trimmed by 7 bases and V by 4 bases; bases with no gene match: 12. This CDR3 is 15 amino acids long. Germline V gives CDR1 SGHAT, CDR2 FQNNGV. The CDR3 DNA reads TGTGCCAGCAGCTCCCCGCGGGGGGCTGCTAGGGAGCAGTACTTC. Translated: CASSSPRGAAREQYF.

This chain connects TRBV2 to TRBJ2-1, with 7 bases fitting TRBD2. The junction had 7 bases not matched to a gene; V was cut back by 8 bases and J by 3 bases. There are 14 residues in the CDR3. Germline V lookup: CDR1 SNHLY, CDR2 FYNNEI. CDR3 DNA: TGTGCCAGCCGACCTAGCGGAGTCTACAATGAGCAGTTCTTC. Translation: CASRPSGVYNEQFF. Full variable domain (missing parts from reference TRBV2 and TRBJ2-1): EPEVTQTPSHQVTQMGQEVILRCVPISNHLYFYWYRQILGQKVEFLVSFYNNEISEKSEIFDDQFSVERPDGSNFTLKIRSTKLEDSAMYFCASRPSGVYNEQFFGPGTRLTVL.

Written as DNA, the CDR3 is TGTGCCAGCAGTGGGGACGGAGGGGAGCTGTTTTTT. Its translation: CASSGDGGELFF. This chain links TRBV2 with TRBJ2-2; D tentatively reads TRBD1 or TRBD2 (5 bases each). The germline gives CDR1 SNHLY, CDR2 FYNNEI. The ends were cut back, 4 bases at V and 8 bases at J, with 8 bases in the middle. CDR3 length equals 12 residues.

The V call is TRBV28, the J call TRBJ2-5; tentative D call: TRBD1 (5 bases). The V and J ends lost 6 bases and 1 base respectively, with 15 bases between them. The CDR3 has 15 amino acids. CDR1 is MDHEN and CDR2 is SYDVKM in the germline V gene. In DNA, the CDR3 is TGTGCCAGCAGCACCCACCAGGGCTCCCAAGAGACCCAGTACTTC. It codes for CASSTHQGSQETQYF.